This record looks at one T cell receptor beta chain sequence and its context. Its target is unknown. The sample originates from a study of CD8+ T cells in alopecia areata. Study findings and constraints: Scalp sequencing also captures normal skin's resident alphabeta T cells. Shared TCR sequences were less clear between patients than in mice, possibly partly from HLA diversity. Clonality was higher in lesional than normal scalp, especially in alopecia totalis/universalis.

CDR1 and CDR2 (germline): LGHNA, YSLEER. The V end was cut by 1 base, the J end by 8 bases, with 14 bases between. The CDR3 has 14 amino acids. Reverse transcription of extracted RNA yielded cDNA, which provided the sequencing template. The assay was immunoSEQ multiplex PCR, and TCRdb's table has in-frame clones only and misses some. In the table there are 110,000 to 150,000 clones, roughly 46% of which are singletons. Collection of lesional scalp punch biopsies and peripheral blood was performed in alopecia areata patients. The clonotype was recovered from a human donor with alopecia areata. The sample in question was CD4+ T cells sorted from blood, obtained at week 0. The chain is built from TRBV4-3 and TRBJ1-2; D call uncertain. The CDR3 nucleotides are TGCGCCAGCAGCCAAGCGGACGCCTTCGGGGGCTACACCTTC. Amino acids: CASSQADAFGGYTF.